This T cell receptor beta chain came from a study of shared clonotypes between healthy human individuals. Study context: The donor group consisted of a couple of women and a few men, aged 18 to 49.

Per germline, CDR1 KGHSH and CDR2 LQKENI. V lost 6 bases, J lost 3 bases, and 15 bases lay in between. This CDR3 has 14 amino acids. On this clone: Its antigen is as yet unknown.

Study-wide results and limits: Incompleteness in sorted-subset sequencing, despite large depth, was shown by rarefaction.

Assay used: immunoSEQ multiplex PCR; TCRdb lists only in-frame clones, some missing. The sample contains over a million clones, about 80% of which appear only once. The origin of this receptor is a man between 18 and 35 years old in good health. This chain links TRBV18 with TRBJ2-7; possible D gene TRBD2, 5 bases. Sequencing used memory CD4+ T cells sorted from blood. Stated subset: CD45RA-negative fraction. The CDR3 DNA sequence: TGTGCCAGCTCCGCTACTAGGATAGTCTACGAGCAGTACTTC. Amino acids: CASSATRIVYEQYF. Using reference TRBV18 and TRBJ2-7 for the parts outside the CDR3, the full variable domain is NAGVMQNPRHLVRRRGQEARLRCSPMKGHSHVYWYRQLPEEGLKFMVYLQKENIIDESGMPKERFSAEFPKEGPSILRIQQVVRGDSAAYFCASSATRIVYEQYFGPGTRLTVT.